The source of this T cell receptor (beta chain) is a study of blood T cell repertoires in COVID-19. In the study overall: Specimens from acute and convalescent COVID-19 originated in the United States, Italy and Spain. In each case, the material was cDNA or gDNA derived from T cells, B-cell-depleted T cells, or PBMCs.

The CDR3 is 19 amino acids. Trimming cost V 2 bases and J 2 bases; bases outside gene matches: 16. The germline CDR1 and CDR2 sequences are SGHVS and FQNEAQ. In the study's own analysis: Reference gene primer amplification yielded estimated nucleated cell counts. The table came from immunoSEQ multiplex PCR; TCRdb's copy has only in-frame clones and leaves some out. That table is the source of V, J and clone size, and D and trimming were worked out from the DNA. The top ten hold around 2% of the sample, which has 250,000 or so clones, around four fifths seen once. Sequenced material: peripheral blood. The V gene is TRBV7-8, the J gene TRBJ2-7, with 9 bases lining up with TRBD1. The receptor's source is a woman of 80 years or more with acute or convalescent COVID-19. CDR3 nucleotide sequence: TGTGCCAGCAGCTTAAAGGGCGTAGGGACAGGGCGAATGACCTACGAGCAGTACTTC. It yields the protein CASSLKGVGTGRMTYEQYF.